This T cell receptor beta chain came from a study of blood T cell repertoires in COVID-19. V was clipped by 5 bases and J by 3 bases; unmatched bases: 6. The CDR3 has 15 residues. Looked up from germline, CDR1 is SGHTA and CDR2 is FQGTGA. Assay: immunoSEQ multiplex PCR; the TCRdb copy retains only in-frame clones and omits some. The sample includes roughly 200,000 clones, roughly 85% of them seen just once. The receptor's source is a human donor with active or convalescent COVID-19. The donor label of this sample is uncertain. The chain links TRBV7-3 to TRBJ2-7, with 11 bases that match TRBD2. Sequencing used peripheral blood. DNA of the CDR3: TGTGCCAGCAGCAAAACTAGCGGGAGTGTCTACGAGCAGTACTTC. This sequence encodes CASSKTSGSVYEQYF.